What follows are 30 T cell receptor beta chains derived from one specimen sequenced in a study of blood T cell repertoires in COVID-19. TCRdb keeps only in-frame clones here, not all; method: immunoSEQ multiplex PCR. The sample holds about 250,000 clones, approximately 85% seen once. The sequencing sample was made of peripheral blood. The origin of the receptors is a woman aged 80 or over with COVID-19, enrolled during active disease.

The CDR3 DNA reads as TGTGCCAGCAGGGAGGCTAGCGGGGAGTCCGTAACGCAGTATTTT. Amino acids: CASREASGESVTQYF. The chain links TRBV7-8 to TRBJ2-3, with 9 bases fitting TRBD2. Losses at the gene ends were 6 bases for V and 9 bases for J; bases not matched to a gene: 13. CDR1 is SGHVS and CDR2 is FQNEAQ in the germline V gene. The CDR3 is 15 amino acids. Full variable domain (missing parts from reference TRBV7-8 and TRBJ2-3): GAGVSQSPRYKVAKRGQDVALRCDPISGHVSLFWYQQALGQGPEFLTYFQNEAQLDKSGLPSDRFFAERPEGSVSTLKIQRTQQEDSAVYLCASREASGESVTQYFGPGTRLTVL.

CDR3 DNA: TGTGCCAGCAGTTACCCTGCGGGGGGCCGAGTTACAGGCACGCAGTATTTT. It codes for CASSYPAGGRVTGTQYF. This chain links TRBV6-2 or TRBV6-3 with TRBJ2-3; TRBD2 matches 8 bases. Unmatched junction bases numbered 16, after V lost 2 bases and J lost 9 bases. The germline V gene encodes CDR1 MNHEY and CDR2 SVGEGT. The CDR3 covers 17 residues.

V is TRBV28 and J is TRBJ1-5; D is possibly TRBD1 (5 bases). This CDR3 contains 12 residues. The germline V gene encodes CDR1 MDHEN and CDR2 SYDVKM. V was clipped by 6 bases and J by 9 bases, with 12 bases between them. CDR3 coding DNA: TGTGCCAGCAGCAGCTTGGGGGGGCCCCAGCATTTT. Residues: CASSSLGGPQHF.

The V call is TRBV5-4, the J call TRBJ2-7; no clear D. Germline CDR1 is SGHNT and CDR2 is YYREEE (reference sequence). The V gene lost 2 bases and the J gene lost 0 bases, with 15 bases spanning the gap. This CDR3 is 16 amino acids long. The CDR3 reads CASSFGLGSYSYEQYF. The DNA of the CDR3 is TGTGCCAGCAGCTTTGGCCTCGGTAGCTACTCCTACGAGCAGTACTTC.

The chain is built from TRBV18 and TRBJ2-5, with 7 bases lining up with TRBD2. The CDR3 is made up of 14 amino acids. Per the germline V gene, CDR1 is KGHSH and CDR2 is LQKENI. The V and J ends lost 1 base and 4 bases, in that order; junction bases with no gene match: 3. The CDR3 reads CASSPRGGGETQYF. The CDR3 region has the DNA TGTGCCAGCTCACCACGGGGGGGAGGAGAGACCCAGTACTTC.

This clone was seen more than once but under ten times. The CDR3: CASSPDLTWTGVYGYTF. The CDR3 DNA sequence: TGTGCCAGCAGTCCTGATCTGACGTGGACAGGAGTTTATGGCTACACCTTC. The rearrangement uses TRBV28 and TRBJ1-2; 7 positions match TRBD1. This CDR3 contains 17 residues. Unmatched junction bases numbered 17, after V lost 5 bases and J lost 5 bases. Per germline, CDR1 MDHEN and CDR2 SYDVKM.

The CDR3 DNA reads TGTGCCAGCAGCCTTGGGACAGGGGCAACTAATGAAAAACTGTTTTTT. Its protein is CASSLGTGATNEKLFF. V gene TRBV3-1 (or the pseudogene TRBV3-2) combines with J gene TRBJ1-4; TRBD1 agrees at 10 bases. After removal of 4 bases from V and 0 bases from J, the junction contained 2 bases not matched to a gene. This CDR3 is built from 16 residues. Germline lookup yields CDR1 LGHDT and CDR2 YNNKEL (reference sequence).

This CDR3 is CAISGTGTYGYTF. DNA of the CDR3: TGTGCCATCAGCGGGACAGGGACCTATGGCTACACCTTC. The V call is TRBV10-3, the J call TRBJ1-2; 9 bases are a match to TRBD1. The CDR3 is made up of 13 amino acids. The V segment lost 6 bases and the J segment 4 bases; nucleotides outside the gene matches: 3. Germline V gene lookup returns CDR1 ENHRY and CDR2 SYGVKD.

This chain links TRBV27 with TRBJ1-5; D remains unclear. The V end lost 5 bases, the J end lost 4 bases, and 21 bases lay between the germline ends. CDR3 length: 17 amino acids. Germline V gives CDR1 MNHEY, CDR2 SMNVEV (reference sequence). CDR3 amino acids: CASSALFGRGGNQPQHF. CDR3 DNA: TGTGCCAGCAGTGCCCTTTTCGGCCGGGGAGGGAATCAGCCCCAGCATTTT.

The genes are TRBV7-8 and TRBJ1-1; 12 positions agree with TRBD1. V shed 5 bases, J shed 7 bases, and the junction held 8 bases outside the gene matches. Looked up from germline, CDR1 is SGHVS and CDR2 is FQNEAQ. This CDR3 has 15 residues. This CDR3 is CASSATGTGGIEAFF. As DNA, the CDR3 is TGTGCCAGCAGCGCCACCGGGACAGGGGGCATTGAAGCTTTCTTT.

The chain uses TRBV6-2 or TRBV6-3 and TRBJ2-7; TRBD1 aligns across 9 bases. V trimming: 5 bases; J trimming: 3 bases; junction bases outside the gene matches: 5. Germline lookup yields CDR1 MNHEY and CDR2 SVGEGT. This CDR3 comprises 14 residues. In DNA form, the CDR3 reads TGTGCCAGCAGTCTTACGGACAGGGGCTACGAGCAGTACTTC. It encodes CASSLTDRGYEQYF.

The V and J genes are TRBV5-8 and TRBJ1-2; D gene ambiguous. CDR3 size: 14 residues. Trimming took 5 bases from V and 6 from J, leaving 17 bases between them. CDR1 is SGHTS, CDR2 YDEGEE, per germline. As DNA, the CDR3 is TGTGCCAGCAGTGATTGGGCAGGATTTGATGGCTACACCTTC. Amino acid sequence: CASSDWAGFDGYTF.

To note about this clone: Compared with germline, one end of the junction differs, possibly owing to a read error. V gene TRBV7-3 combines with J gene TRBJ2-2; D is unclear. CDR3 length equals 14 residues. CDR1 and CDR2 (germline): SGHTA, FQGTGA. This chain's CDR3 is CASSFQASTRELFF. The CDR3 bases are TGTGCCAGCAGCTTCCAGGCCTCCACCAGGGAGCTGTTTTTT.

The V and J genes are TRBV7-3 and TRBJ2-7, with no clear D. Germline-derived CDR1 and CDR2 are SGHTA and FQGTGA. This CDR3 has 13 amino acids. Trimming pared 2 bases from V and 6 bases from J, leaving 11 bases between. The CDR3 DNA sequence: TGTGCCAGCAGCTTAGGCCCCCGGGTCGAGCAGTACTTC. Translated: CASSLGPRVEQYF.

The chain has TRBV18 and TRBJ1-2; TRBD1 aligns across 7 bases. This CDR3 has 13 residues. V lost 5 bases, J lost 8 bases, and 8 bases stayed unmatched. Germline V gene sequence: CDR1 KGHSH, CDR2 LQKENI. The DNA of the CDR3 is TGTGCCAGCTCAGTAGGGGGCGATGTGGGCTACACCTTC. Amino acid sequence: CASSVGGDVGYTF.

The chain uses TRBV7-2 and TRBJ2-7, with 9 bases fitting TRBD2. V lost 3 bases and J lost 2; bases outside the gene matches: 5. Germline values: CDR1 SGHTA, CDR2 FQGNSA. The CDR3 is 15 amino acids. CDR3 amino acids: CASSFAAGGTYEQYF. The CDR3 DNA follows: TGTGCCAGCAGCTTTGCGGCGGGGGGGACCTACGAGCAGTACTTC.

The chain combines TRBV14 with TRBJ1-1; D perhaps matches TRBD1 (5 bases). Germline values: CDR1 SGHDN, CDR2 FVKESK. The CDR3 extends over 19 amino acids. The V end lost 0 bases, the J end lost 2 bases, and 22 bases lay between the germline ends. CDR3 coding DNA: TGTGCCAGCAGCCAAGAGGCAGTGGGGCTACATACGGGTAACACTGAAGCTTTCTTT. Translating gives CASSQEAVGLHTGNTEAFF.

The gene calls are TRBV19 and TRBJ1-2; a weak D match, TRBD1 (6 bases). V gave up 4 bases and J gave up 7 bases, with 16 bases separating them. This CDR3 is 14 amino acids long. Germline V gene data show CDR1 as LNHDA and CDR2 as SQIVND (reference sequence). The CDR3 loop reads CASSTPVGGSGYTF. For the CDR3, the DNA is TGTGCCAGTAGTACCCCGGTAGGGGGAAGTGGCTACACCTTC.

This chain uses TRBV29-1 with TRBJ1-1, with D tentatively TRBD1 (6 bases). This CDR3 has 11 amino acids. Trimming took off 4 bases at V and 8 bases at J, with 11 bases between the two ends. Germline V gene sequence: CDR1 SQVTM, CDR2 ANQGSEA. In nucleotides, the CDR3 is TGCAGCGTTGTAGGGGACATCGAAGCTTTCTTT. It translates to CSVVGDIEAFF.

V usage is TRBV5-4 and J usage is TRBJ1-2; possible D gene TRBD1, 5 bases. Per the germline V gene, CDR1 is SGHNT and CDR2 is YYREEE (reference sequence). CDR3 length: 15 residues. V dropped 2 bases and J dropped 7 bases, with 18 bases sitting between them. This CDR3 reads CASSFWGLTLGGYTF. For the CDR3, the DNA is TGTGCCAGCAGCTTTTGGGGACTCACCCTTGGTGGCTACACCTTC.

The chain links TRBV12-3 or TRBV12-4 to TRBJ1-2, with D hard to call. The CDR3 covers 13 residues. Trimming took off 8 bases at V and 8 bases at J, with 18 bases between the two ends. The CDR3 region is CASRGWDFGGYTF. CDR3 DNA sequence: TGTGCCAGCCGCGGGTGGGATTTTGGGGGCTACACCTTC.

The chain is built from TRBV7-9 and TRBJ2-5, with TRBD2 as a possible D gene (6 bases). Germline CDR1 reads SEHNR; CDR2 reads FQNEAQ (reference sequence). The CDR3 extends over 14 amino acids. V was clipped by 5 bases and J by 0 bases, with 10 bases between them. CDR3 DNA sequence: TGTGCCAGCAGCCGATTAGCGGACCAAGAGACCCAGTACTTC. It translates to CASSRLADQETQYF. Together with reference TRBV7-9 and TRBJ2-5, the CDR3 gives the full variable domain: DTGVSQNPRHKITKRGQNVTFRCDPISEHNRLYWYRQTLGQGPEFLTYFQNEAQLEKSRLLSDRFSAERPKGSFSTLEIQRTEQGDSAMYLCASSRLADQETQYFGPGTRLLVL.

The chain uses TRBV19 and TRBJ1-2, with D possibly matching TRBD1 (6 bases). Germline V CDR1 and CDR2: LNHDA, SQIVND (reference sequence). V gave up 8 bases and J gave up 8 bases, with 24 bases separating them. CDR3 length: 15 amino acids. The CDR3 nucleotides read TGTGCCAGTTCTCCAGGGGATCTAGGGGTAAAAGGCTACACCTTC. This encodes CASSPGDLGVKGYTF.

The rearrangement joins TRBV6-5 to TRBJ1-1, with unresolved D. The CDR3 covers 10 residues. Germline CDR1 reads MNHEY; CDR2 reads SVGAGI. V was cut by 7 bases and J by 7 bases, with 7 bases left in between. CDR3 amino acids: CASNRIEAFF. CDR3 nucleotides: TGTGCCAGCAACAGAATTGAAGCTTTCTTT.

The sample holds a few counts of this clone. CDR3 bases: TGCGCCAGCAGCCAACAGGGTTACAATGAGCAGTTCTTC. Amino acids: CASSQQGYNEQFF. The rearrangement joins TRBV5-1 to TRBJ2-1, with a weak D call TRBD1 (6 bases). Germline CDR1 reads SGHRS; CDR2 reads YFSETQ. Trimming shortened V by 4 bases and J by 4 bases, and 9 bases separated the two germline ends. The CDR3 is 13 residues long.

The chain employs TRBV13 and TRBJ1-2, with 7 bases fitting TRBD1. This CDR3 is built from 14 residues. V shed 5 bases, J shed 2 bases, and the junction held 5 bases outside the gene matches. CDR1 and CDR2 (germline): PRHDT, FYEKMQ (reference sequence). CDR3 region: CASSQTGWNYGYTF. CDR3 DNA: TGTGCCAGCAGCCAGACAGGGTGGAACTATGGCTACACCTTC.

The chain uses TRBV12-1 and TRBJ1-5; whether TRBD1, the table's D call, matches the DNA was not checked. TRBV12-1 is deemed a pseudogene. The CDR3 contains 15 residues. The CDR3 bases are TGTGCCAGCAGCTTACGGGACAGCAAAAATCAGCCCCAGCATTTT. Protein product: CASSLRDSKNQPQHF.

The rearrangement uses TRBV10-3 and TRBJ1-1, with 7 nucleotides matching TRBD1. The CDR3 consists of 16 residues. Germline V lookup: CDR1 ENHRY, CDR2 SYGVKD. Trimming removed 2 bases from V and 6 bases from J; junction bases left unmatched: 12. The DNA for the CDR3 is TGTGCCATCAGTGAGGGAGGCCACACAGGACAGGCTGAAGCTTTCTTT. Amino acid sequence: CAISEGGHTGQAEAFF.

This chain connects TRBV9 to TRBJ2-3; TRBD2 is a possible D gene (6 bases). V shed 3 bases and J shed 6 bases, with 14 bases lying between them. Germline loops: CDR1 SGDLS, CDR2 YYNGEE. The CDR3 contains 14 residues. This CDR3 is CASSGTPAGDTQYF. CDR3 bases: TGTGCCAGCAGCGGGACTCCCGCGGGGGATACGCAGTATTTT.

The chain is built from TRBV12-2 and TRBJ1-5; no check of the table's D call, TRBD1, against the DNA was made. TRBV12-2 represents a pseudogene. This CDR3 spans 16 amino acids. The CDR3 DNA reads as TGTGCAAGTCGCGTTGTAAGACATTCATGCAATCAGCCCCAGCATTTT. Protein product: CASRVVRHSCNQPQHF.